The T cell receptor (beta chain) described here comes from a study of T cells after yellow fever vaccination. The length of the CDR3 is 14 residues. Germline CDR1 reads SGHTA; CDR2 reads FQGNSA. Trimming removed 5 bases from V and 2 bases from J, with 10 bases in between. Via MiXCR, TCRdb re-called the 5' RACE reads, giving one row per CDR3 protein. The repertoire consists of 200,000 to 300,000 distinct CDR3 sequences, with 6.9% occurring once and the leading ten covering roughly 0.86%. This clonotype was seen only a few times. The clonotype originates from a young man who received the YFV17D yellow fever vaccine. This specimen consisted of CD4+ T cells sorted from PBMCs, obtained 15 days after the yellow fever booster vaccination. V is TRBV7-2 and J is TRBJ1-5; weak D call: TRBD1 (6 bases). DNA for the CDR3: TGTGCCAGCAGCCAAGGGGGGGGCAATCAGCCCCAGCATTTT. The encoded protein is CASSQGGGNQPQHF.